These 29 T cell receptor beta chains originate from one sample sequenced in a study of cytomegalovirus exposure and HLA in healthy donors (dated by TCRdb to about 2017). Library preparation was by the immunoSEQ multiplex PCR assay. What TCRdb holds here is the immuneACCESS table cut down to in-frame rearrangements. Part of the clones is not present; checked against another copy, under half of the missing clones reflect an unresolved V gene, and the others are unexplained. For this sample there are over 110,000 clones; around 86% appear just once. Clones ranked in the top ten supply 8.7% of the sample. The sequencing input was PBMCs. All receptors derive from a man between 18 and 29 years old in good health and CMV-seropositive.

V usage is TRBV30 and J usage is TRBJ1-2; TRBD1 matches 7 bases. The CDR3 has 11 amino acids. Germline lookup yields CDR1 GTSNPN and CDR2 SVGIG (reference sequence). After removal of 8 bases from V and 3 bases from J, the junction contained 3 bases not matched to a gene. The CDR3 region has the DNA TGTGCCGTCCAGGGGGACTATGGCTACACCTTC. Its translation: CAVQGDYGYTF.

V is TRBV28 and J is TRBJ2-7, with 10 bases fitting TRBD1. CDR3 size: 16 residues. Germline trimming cut 6 bases from V and 2 bases from J; bases unmatched to any gene: 10. Per the germline V gene, CDR1 is MDHEN and CDR2 is SYDVKM. In nucleotides, the CDR3 is TGTGCCAGCAGGGCCGGGACAGGGGCTATCCCCTACGAGCAGTACTTC. As protein: CASRAGTGAIPYEQYF.

This sequence joins TRBV13 and TRBJ2-5; 7 nucleotides match TRBD1. Germline V gene lookup returns CDR1 PRHDT and CDR2 FYEKMQ (reference sequence). This CDR3 region has 15 residues. V dropped 6 bases and J dropped 0; count of bases not matched to a gene: 7. The CDR3, as DNA: TGTGCCAGCAGTCCCCCGGGACAGCACCAAGAGACCCAGTACTTC. The encoded protein is CASSPPGQHQETQYF.

The DNA for the CDR3 is TGTGCCAGCAGCCGCGTCGCAGGGGGAATCATGAACACTGAAGCTTTCTTT. It encodes CASSRVAGGIMNTEAFF. The chain couples TRBV7-2 to TRBJ1-1; 7 bases match TRBD1. Per the germline V gene, CDR1 is SGHTA and CDR2 is FQGNSA. This CDR3 spans 17 amino acids. After removal of 5 bases from V and 0 bases from J, the junction contained 12 bases not matched to a gene.

The V gene is TRBV5-8, the J gene TRBJ1-4; 11 bases match TRBD1. Germline CDR1 and CDR2: SGHTS and YDEGEE. This CDR3 comprises 14 residues. The J segment lost 8 bases and the V segment lost 3 bases, leaving 3 bases of the junction unmatched. The DNA of the CDR3 is TGTGCCAGCAGCTCGGGACAGGGGGGGGAAAAACTGTTTTTT. Encoded protein: CASSSGQGGEKLFF.

This clone was seen just once. As DNA, the CDR3 is TGTGCCAGCAGTTCCACCAGGCGTGGCTACACCTTC. It encodes CASSSTRRGYTF. V is TRBV6-5 and J is TRBJ1-2, with D unresolved. Trimming removed 4 bases from V and 7 bases from J, with 10 bases in between. The CDR3 extends over 12 amino acids. The germline V gene encodes CDR1 MNHEY and CDR2 SVGAGI.

The chain carries TRBV7-6 and TRBJ2-2, with TRBD1 identical over 8 bases. This CDR3 region has 14 residues. Germline V gene sequence: CDR1 SGHVS, CDR2 FNYEAQ. The junction had 2 bases not matched to a gene; V was cut back by 2 bases and J by 6 bases. The CDR3 DNA is TGTGCCAGCAGCTTACAGGGGGCGGCCGGGGAGCTGTTTTTT. It codes for CASSLQGAAGELFF.

This chain links TRBV30 with TRBJ1-1, with D uncertain. Germline CDR1 GTSNPN, CDR2 SVGIG (reference sequence). The germline V and J ends were trimmed by 7 bases and 14 bases, with 11 bases remaining between them. The CDR3 totals 8 residues. Written as DNA, the CDR3 is TGTGCCTCCCCCCGCGGCTTCTTT. Its translation: CASPRGFF.

This rearrangement joins TRBV4-2 to TRBJ2-7; 9 bases agree with TRBD2. The CDR3 runs to 17 residues. The V segment lost 0 bases and the J segment 3 bases; nucleotides outside the gene matches: 9. CDR1 and CDR2 from the germline V gene are LGHNA and YNFKEQ. The CDR3 DNA is TGTGCCAGCAGCCAAGAGAGGAGCGGGGGGTTCGGCTACGAGCAGTACTTC. Translating gives CASSQERSGGFGYEQYF.

This clone was seen a handful of times. This chain uses TRBV5-1 with TRBJ2-1; the D gene is possibly TRBD2 (5 bases). CDR1 is SGHRS, CDR2 YFSETQ, per germline. Deletions cut 0 bases from V and 7 bases from J, with 11 bases between. This CDR3 spans 14 amino acids. The CDR3 sequence: CASSLAVRTNEQFF. For the CDR3, the DNA is TGCGCCAGCAGCTTGGCCGTCCGGACTAATGAGCAGTTCTTC.

The rearrangement links TRBV10-3 to TRBJ2-1, with 13 nucleotides matching TRBD2. Germline assignment: CDR1 ENHRY and CDR2 SYGVKD. The CDR3 extends over 15 amino acids. With V trimmed by 5 bases and J by 5 bases, 3 bases remained unmatched. CDR3 amino acids: CAISRLAGGNNEQFF. CDR3 in DNA: TGTGCCATCAGTCGACTAGCGGGAGGTAACAATGAGCAGTTCTTC.

The V call is TRBV2, the J call TRBJ2-7, with TRBD1 as a possible D gene (5 bases). Germline assignment: CDR1 SNHLY and CDR2 FYNNEI. V lost 6 bases and J lost 1, with 10 bases in between. The CDR3 length is 13 residues. CDR3 nucleotides: TGTGCCAGCAGGAGGCAGGGATCCTACGAGCAGTACTTC. Amino acids: CASRRQGSYEQYF. Supplemented by reference TRBV2 and TRBJ2-7, the full variable domain reads EPEVTQTPSHQVTQMGQEVILRCVPISNHLYFYWYRQILGQKVEFLVSFYNNEISEKSEIFDDQFSVERPDGSNFTLKIRSTKLEDSAMYFCASRRQGSYEQYFGPGTRLTVT.

This clone was picked up a small number of times. The V call is TRBV7-3, the J call TRBJ2-7; 12 positions agree with TRBD2. Germline lookup yields CDR1 SGHTA and CDR2 FQGTGA. Unmatched junction bases numbered 2, after V lost 2 bases and J lost 3 bases. This CDR3 comprises 15 residues. The CDR3, as DNA: TGTGCCAGCAGCTTAGGGACTAGCGGGTACTACGAGCAGTACTTC. Its translation: CASSLGTSGYYEQYF.

The gene calls are TRBV6-1 and TRBJ2-1; D call uncertain. Looked up from germline, CDR1 is MNHNS and CDR2 is SASEGT. This CDR3 has 12 residues. V shed 5 bases and J shed 8 bases, with 10 bases lying between them. CDR3 DNA sequence: TGTGCCAGCAGTCCTCTTAGAGATGAGCAGTTCTTC. Protein product: CASSPLRDEQFF.

This chain connects TRBV4-2 to TRBJ1-6; 9 bases are shared with TRBD1. The CDR3 consists of 17 residues. Germline V gene sequence: CDR1 LGHNA, CDR2 YNFKEQ. Unmatched junction bases numbered 10, after V lost 4 bases and J lost 6 bases. CDR3: CASSLGSRDRANSPLHF. As DNA, the CDR3 is TGTGCCAGCAGCCTGGGTAGTCGGGACAGGGCTAATTCACCCCTCCACTTT.

A few counts support this clone. V and J are TRBV4-2 and TRBJ1-5; maybe TRBD1 (5 bases). The CDR3 is 12 amino acids. Germline CDR1 LGHNA, CDR2 YNFKEQ. Between the trimmed V and J ends, which lost 1 base and 10 bases, there was a span of 8 bases. Here the CDR3 reads CASSQGQGPQHF. The CDR3 DNA sequence: TGTGCCAGCAGCCAAGGGCAGGGTCCCCAGCATTTT.

The J gene is TRBJ1-2, the V gene TRBV13; 8 bases fit TRBD1. Looked up from germline, CDR1 is PRHDT and CDR2 is FYEKMQ (reference sequence). Germline trimming cut 5 bases from V and 3 bases from J; bases unmatched to any gene: 8. The CDR3 covers 15 residues. This chain's CDR3 is CASSTRGQGHYGYTF. DNA for the CDR3: TGTGCCAGCAGCACGCGAGGACAGGGCCACTATGGCTACACCTTC.

V usage is TRBV6-1 and J usage is TRBJ2-7, with 10 bases aligning to TRBD1. The length of the CDR3 is 15 residues. Germline CDR1 reads MNHNS; CDR2 reads SASEGT. V lost 4 bases and J lost 7; bases outside the gene matches: 10. CDR3 region: CASSVSGTGANEQYF. The DNA for the CDR3 is TGTGCCAGCAGTGTAAGCGGGACAGGGGCCAATGAGCAGTACTTC.

V is TRBV5-8 and J is TRBJ2-5, with 8 bases identical to TRBD1. After removal of 2 bases from V and 5 bases from J, the junction contained 11 bases not matched to a gene. The CDR3 length is 16 residues. Germline values: CDR1 SGHTS, CDR2 YDEGEE. The CDR3 DNA reads TGTGCCAGCAGCTTCCCGGCAGGGGGCTTTTGGGAGACCCAGTACTTC. Protein product: CASSFPAGGFWETQYF.

The chain recombines TRBV7-8 with TRBJ2-2, with 11 bases aligning to TRBD1. Germline-derived CDR1 and CDR2 are SGHVS and FQNEAQ. The CDR3 loop spans 19 amino acids. The V segment lost 3 bases and the J segment 5 bases; nucleotides outside the gene matches: 14. This chain's CDR3 is CASSFHRPGQGVFTGELFF. As DNA, the CDR3 is TGTGCCAGCAGCTTCCATAGGCCGGGACAGGGGGTGTTTACCGGGGAGCTGTTTTTT.

The chain has TRBV30 and TRBJ2-7, with TRBD1 matching 12 bases. The CDR3 consists of 14 residues. Germline V gene data show CDR1 as GTSNPN and CDR2 as SVGIG (reference sequence). Trimming at V came to 3 bases and at J to 8 bases, leaving 8 bases not matched to a gene. The CDR3 coding sequence is TGTGCCTGGAGCACTCCGGGACAGGGGGCTAAGCAGTACTTC. It codes for CAWSTPGQGAKQYF. Together with reference TRBV30 and TRBJ2-7, the CDR3 gives the full variable domain: SQTIHQWPATLVQPVGSPLSLECTVEGTSNPNLYWYRQAAGRGLQLLFYSVGIGQISSEVPQNLSASRPQDRQFILSSKKLLLSDSGFYLCAWSTPGQGAKQYFGPGTRLTVT.

J is TRBJ2-5 and V is TRBV10-2; 7 bases fit TRBD2. V shed 10 bases, J shed 2 bases, and the junction held 7 bases outside the gene matches. Germline loops: CDR1 WSHSY, CDR2 SAAADI. The CDR3 has 13 amino acids. CDR3 bases: TGCGCCACCAACCCTAGCGGACAAGAGACCCAGTACTTC. Amino acids: CATNPSGQETQYF.

V gene TRBV19 combines with J gene TRBJ2-5, with D uncertain. The CDR3 totals 13 residues. Germline V gives CDR1 LNHDA, CDR2 SQIVND (reference sequence). V was pared by 3 bases and J by 7 bases, with 12 bases between. The CDR3 sequence: CASSIEEIGTQYF. In DNA form, the CDR3 reads TGTGCCAGTAGTATTGAGGAAATCGGGACCCAGTACTTC. The whole variable domain, remainder taken from reference TRBV19 and TRBJ2-5, is DGGITQSPKYLFRKEGQNVTLSCEQNLNHDAMYWYRQDPGQGLRLIYYSQIVNDFQKGDIAEGYSVSREKKESFPLTVTSAQKNPTAFYLCASSIEEIGTQYFGPGTRLLVL.

J is TRBJ1-2 and V is TRBV2; perhaps TRBD1 as D (6 bases). Trimming cost V 7 bases and J 3 bases, with 15 bases left between them. CDR1 SNHLY and CDR2 FYNNEI come from the germline V gene. The CDR3 spans 14 residues. The CDR3 loop is CASKQGSSYYGYTF. The DNA for the CDR3 is TGTGCCAGCAAGCAGGGGAGTAGCTACTATGGCTACACCTTC.

The chain links TRBV6-1 to TRBJ2-7, with 7 bases matching TRBD2. With V trimmed by 7 bases and J by 1 base, 7 bases remained unmatched. Germline V CDR1 and CDR2: MNHNS, SASEGT. This CDR3 region has 14 residues. This CDR3 is CASKGRVASYEQYF. CDR3 DNA sequence: TGTGCCAGCAAAGGGAGGGTGGCATCCTACGAGCAGTACTTC.

This clone has a single count. V is TRBV2 and J is TRBJ2-1; 9 bases agree with TRBD1. This CDR3 has 13 residues. Germline loops: CDR1 SNHLY, CDR2 FYNNEI. The J segment lost 5 bases and the V segment lost 9 bases, leaving 5 bases of the junction unmatched. The CDR3, as DNA: TGTGCCAGAGCTTGGGACAGGGACAATGAGCAGTTCTTC. This codes for CARAWDRDNEQFF.

The chain combines TRBV5-1 with TRBJ2-3; the match to TRBD2 covers 16 bases. Germline CDR1 and CDR2: SGHRS and YFSETQ. The CDR3 sequence is 16 residues long. Trimming took 4 bases from V and 6 from J; bases not matched to a gene: 5. The DNA of the CDR3 is TGCGCCAGCAGCCCTCCGGGACTAGCGGGGGGGGATACGCAGTATTTT. This sequence encodes CASSPPGLAGGDTQYF.

This clone was seen only a few times. The J gene is TRBJ2-7, the V gene TRBV19, with D possibly TRBD1 on 5 matching bases. The CDR3 contains 15 residues. Germline V gives CDR1 LNHDA, CDR2 SQIVND (reference sequence). Trimming shortened V by 3 bases and J by 1 base, and 13 bases separated the two germline ends. The CDR3 DNA is TGTGCCAGTAGTATGGGGCAGGGTGGTTCCTACGAGCAGTACTTC. Its protein product is CASSMGQGGSYEQYF. The variable domain in full, with the rest retrieved from reference TRBV19 and TRBJ2-7, is DGGITQSPKYLFRKEGQNVTLSCEQNLNHDAMYWYRQDPGQGLRLIYYSQIVNDFQKGDIAEGYSVSREKKESFPLTVTSAQKNPTAFYLCASSMGQGGSYEQYFGPGTRLTVT.

This chain uses TRBV6-6 with TRBJ2-5, with 7 bases fitting TRBD1. Germline CDR1 and CDR2: MNHNY and SVGAGI (reference sequence). V lost 8 bases, J lost 4 bases, and 7 bases stayed unmatched. The CDR3 has 13 amino acids. CDR3 DNA: TGTGCCAGCTCTCGAGGGGGCAGAGAGACCCAGTACTTC. Translation: CASSRGGRETQYF.